This T cell receptor (beta chain) comes out of a study of human T cells and chemical hapten exposure. TCRdb ran MiXCR on the RACE reads and lists one entry per CDR3 protein. The repertoire includes more than 70,000 distinct CDR3 sequences, roughly 12% of them detected once, and 1.6% sits in the top ten. Time point: patch test 2, 6 weeks after DPC sensitization. Specified treatment: therapeutic diphenylcyclopropenone sensitization with weekly scalp DPC. The CDR3 sequence is 15 residues long. V was pared by 5 bases and J by 8 bases, with 20 bases between. The sample here was whole blood, taken in connection with sensitization to the hapten diphenylcyclopropenone (DPC). J is TRBJ2-3 and V is TRBV12-3 or TRBV12-4; D call uncertain. The receptor comes from a man in his late teens or twenties with alopecia areata. Some clones in this sample may be carry-over from other donors' samples. CDR3 residues: CASSQTSVVRGTQYF. The CDR3 nucleotides are TGTGCCAGCAGTCAAACAAGTGTGGTCCGCGGTACGCAGTATTTT.